These 9 T cell receptor beta chains share one sample of origin, sequenced in a study of molecular identifiers for immune sequencing clone quantification. MiXCR, applied by TCRdb to the PCR reads, yields one record per CDR3 protein. The sample has about 640,000 distinct CDR3 sequences, approximately 20% seen once. Sequencing was done on a sample of naive CD8+ T cells from blood, with Jurkat cell RNA spiked in. The subset is: FACS-sorted CD8+CD4-CCR7+CD45RA+ naive T cells. All receptors derive from a human donor in good health. Some libraries in this study had Jurkat cell RNA spiked in.

As for this clonotype: A much larger clone differs by one base, so this may be a read error. This chain uses TRBV27 with TRBJ2-3, with D uncertain. This CDR3 contains 12 residues. CDR1 is MNHEY and CDR2 is SMNVEV in the germline V gene (reference sequence). CDR3: CASRGSADTRYF. The DNA for the CDR3 is TGTGCCAGCAGGGGGTCTGCAGATACGCGGTATTTT.

As for this clonotype: This may come from a read error, since a much larger clone is one base off. The chain joins TRBV6-2 or TRBV6-3 to TRBJ2-5, with TRBD1 as a possible D gene (6 bases). CDR3 length: 15 amino acids. Germline V gives CDR1 MNHEY, CDR2 SVGEGT. The CDR3 protein is CGSSYTTGTQETQYF. The CDR3, as DNA: TGTGGCAGCAGTTACACCACAGGGACACAAGAGACCCAGTACTTC.

The genes are TRBV7-9 and TRBJ2-2; D is undetermined. This CDR3 contains 15 residues. V lost 0 bases to trimming and J lost 1 base, with 6 bases between them. The germline CDR1 and CDR2 sequences are SEHNR and FQNEAQ (reference sequence). The CDR3 loop is CASSLADKNTGELFF. CDR3 nucleotides: TGTGCCAGCAGCTTAGCTGACAAGAACACCGGGGAGCTGTTTTTT.

Remarks on this clonotype: A much larger clone differs by one base, so this may be a read error. The chain carries TRBV18 and TRBJ2-7; D possibly corresponds to TRBD1 (5 bases). The CDR3 consists of 12 residues. CDR1 KGHSH and CDR2 LQKENI come from the germline V gene. The CDR3 here is CAGSPDMGEQYF. The CDR3 DNA is TGTGCCGGCTCACCGGACATGGGGGAGCAGTACTTC.

This clonotype was picked up many times. The chain couples TRBV15 to TRBJ2-7; D possibly corresponds to TRBD1 (5 bases). The CDR3 is 12 residues long. The germline gives CDR1 LNHNV, CDR2 YYDKDF (reference sequence). V gave up 0 bases and J gave up 5 bases, with 5 bases separating them. The CDR3 reads CATSRDRDEQYF. The CDR3 DNA reads TGTGCCACCAGCAGAGACAGGGACGAGCAGTACTTC.

A note on this clonotype: Since a much larger clone is just one base distant, this may be a read error. The rearrangement links TRBV5-3 to TRBJ2-2, with TRBD1 matching over 7 bases. TRBV5-3 falls under the ORF class, with uncertain function. The CDR3 is 14 residues long. The CDR3 loop is CASSFGTADRELFF. For the CDR3, the DNA is TGTGCCAGCAGCTTCGGGACAGCCGACAGGGAGCTGTTTTTT.

This clonotype was seen only a few times. The genes are TRBV13 and TRBJ1-1; TRBD1 is a possible D gene (5 bases). CDR3 size: 14 residues. The V end was cut by 2 bases, the J end by 6 bases, with 13 bases between. The germline CDR1 and CDR2 sequences are PRHDT and FYEKMQ (reference sequence). CDR3 sequence reads: CASSLQSLGAEAFF. CDR3 DNA sequence: TGTGCCAGCAGCTTACAGTCATTAGGGGCTGAAGCTTTCTTT.

This clonotype was seen a handful of times. The chain combines TRBV9 with TRBJ2-5; D possibly uses TRBD1 or TRBD2 (5 bases each). V lost 0 bases, J lost 2 bases, and 8 bases lay in between. The CDR3 totals 14 residues. Germline-derived CDR1 and CDR2 are SGDLS and YYNGEE. The CDR3 reads CASSVGDLQETQYF. The CDR3 nucleotides are TGTGCCAGCAGCGTAGGGGACCTGCAAGAGACCCAGTACTTC.

This clonotype has just a few counts. Given the absence of the conserved phenylalanine or tryptophan at the CDR3 end, a read error is likely. The chain recombines TRBV28 with TRBJ1-5; the match to TRBD1 covers 7 bases. After removal of 5 bases from V and 0 bases from J, the junction contained 4 bases not matched to a gene. CDR1 and CDR2 (germline): MDHEN, SYDVKM. This CDR3 contains 15 residues. CDR3 residues: CASSLTGVSNQPQHL. Here the CDR3 DNA reads TGTGCCAGCAGTCTAACAGGGGTTAGCAATCAGCCCCAGCATCTT.